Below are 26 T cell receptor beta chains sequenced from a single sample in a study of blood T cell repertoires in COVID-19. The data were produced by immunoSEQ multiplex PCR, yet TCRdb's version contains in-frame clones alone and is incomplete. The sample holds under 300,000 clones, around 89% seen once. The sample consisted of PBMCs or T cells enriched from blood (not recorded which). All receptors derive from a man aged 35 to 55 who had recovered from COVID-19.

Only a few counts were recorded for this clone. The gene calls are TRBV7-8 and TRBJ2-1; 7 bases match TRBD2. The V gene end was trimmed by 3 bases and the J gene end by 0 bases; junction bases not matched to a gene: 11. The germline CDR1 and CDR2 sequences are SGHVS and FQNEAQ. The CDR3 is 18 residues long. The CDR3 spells CASSFSGVGGSSYNEQFF. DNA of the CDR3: TGTGCCAGCAGCTTTTCTGGGGTGGGGGGGAGCTCCTACAATGAGCAGTTCTTC.

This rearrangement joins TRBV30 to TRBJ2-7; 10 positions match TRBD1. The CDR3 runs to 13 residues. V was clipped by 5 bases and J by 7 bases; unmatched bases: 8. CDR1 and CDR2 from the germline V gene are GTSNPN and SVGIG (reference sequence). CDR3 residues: CAWGTGDRREQYF. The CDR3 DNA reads TGTGCCTGGGGGACAGGGGATAGGAGAGAGCAGTACTTC. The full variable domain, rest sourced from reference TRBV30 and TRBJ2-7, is SQTIHQWPATLVQPVGSPLSLECTVEGTSNPNLYWYRQAAGRGLQLLFYSVGIGQISSEVPQNLSASRPQDRQFILSSKKLLLSDSGFYLCAWGTGDRREQYFGPGTRLTVT.

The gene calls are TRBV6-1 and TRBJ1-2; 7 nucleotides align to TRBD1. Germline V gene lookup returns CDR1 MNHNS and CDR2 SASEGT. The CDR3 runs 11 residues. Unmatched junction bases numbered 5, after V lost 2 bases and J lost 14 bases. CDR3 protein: CASSETGALTF. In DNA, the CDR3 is TGTGCCAGCAGTGAAACAGGGGCCCTGACCTTC.

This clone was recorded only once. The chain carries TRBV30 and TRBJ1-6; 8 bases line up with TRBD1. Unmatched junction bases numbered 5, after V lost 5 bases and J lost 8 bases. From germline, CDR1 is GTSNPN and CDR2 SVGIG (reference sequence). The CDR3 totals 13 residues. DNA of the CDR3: TGTGCCTGGGCCCCCAGGGGGCATTCACCCCTCCACTTT. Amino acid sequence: CAWAPRGHSPLHF.

The CDR3 is CASSDYRVYEQYF. In nucleotides, the CDR3 is TGTGCCAGCAGTGATTACAGGGTCTACGAGCAGTACTTC. The chain employs TRBV2 and TRBJ2-7; possible D gene TRBD1, 6 bases. This CDR3 has 13 residues. V gave up 3 bases and J gave up 3 bases, with 9 bases separating them. Per germline, CDR1 SNHLY and CDR2 FYNNEI. Full variable domain (remainder filled in from reference TRBV2 and TRBJ2-7): EPEVTQTPSHQVTQMGQEVILRCVPISNHLYFYWYRQILGQKVEFLVSFYNNEISEKSEIFDDQFSVERPDGSNFTLKIRSTKLEDSAMYFCASSDYRVYEQYFGPGTRLTVT.

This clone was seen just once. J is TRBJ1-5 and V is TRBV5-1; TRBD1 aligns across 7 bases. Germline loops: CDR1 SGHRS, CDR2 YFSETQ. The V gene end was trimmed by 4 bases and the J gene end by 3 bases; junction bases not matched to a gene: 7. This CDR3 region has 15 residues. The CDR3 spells CASSLTGDLNQPQHF. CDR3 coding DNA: TGCGCCAGCAGCCTAACAGGGGATCTCAATCAGCCCCAGCATTTT. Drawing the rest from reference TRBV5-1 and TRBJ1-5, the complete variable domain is KAGVTQTPRYLIKTRGQQVTLSCSPISGHRSVSWYQQTPGQGLQFLFEYFSETQRNKGNFPGRFSGRQFSNSRSEMNVSTLELGDSALYLCASSLTGDLNQPQHFGDGTRLSIL.

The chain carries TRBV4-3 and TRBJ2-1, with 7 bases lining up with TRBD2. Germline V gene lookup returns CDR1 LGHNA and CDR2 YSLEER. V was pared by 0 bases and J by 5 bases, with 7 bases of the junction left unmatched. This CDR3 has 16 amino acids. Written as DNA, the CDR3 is TGCGCCAGCAGCCAAGATCACCTGACTAGCAACAATGAGCAGTTCTTC. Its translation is CASSQDHLTSNNEQFF.

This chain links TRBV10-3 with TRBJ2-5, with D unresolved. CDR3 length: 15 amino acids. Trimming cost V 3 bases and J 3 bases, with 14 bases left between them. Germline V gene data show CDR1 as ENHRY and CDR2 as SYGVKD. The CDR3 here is CAISEDLGKEETQYF. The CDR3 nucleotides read TGTGCCATCAGTGAAGATCTGGGCAAAGAAGAGACCCAGTACTTC.

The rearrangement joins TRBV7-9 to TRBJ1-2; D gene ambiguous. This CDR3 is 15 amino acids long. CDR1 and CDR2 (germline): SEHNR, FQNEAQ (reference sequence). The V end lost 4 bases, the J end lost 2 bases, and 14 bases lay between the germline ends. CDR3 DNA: TGTGCCAGCAGCTCGCAGGCGTTTAGGAACTATGGCTACACCTTC. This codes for CASSSQAFRNYGYTF.

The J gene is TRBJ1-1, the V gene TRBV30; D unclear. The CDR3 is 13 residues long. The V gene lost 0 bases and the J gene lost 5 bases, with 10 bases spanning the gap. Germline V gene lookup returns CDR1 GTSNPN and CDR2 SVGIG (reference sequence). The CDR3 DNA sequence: TGTGCCTGGAGTGTACTCCGGGGAACTGAAGCTTTCTTT. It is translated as CAWSVLRGTEAFF.

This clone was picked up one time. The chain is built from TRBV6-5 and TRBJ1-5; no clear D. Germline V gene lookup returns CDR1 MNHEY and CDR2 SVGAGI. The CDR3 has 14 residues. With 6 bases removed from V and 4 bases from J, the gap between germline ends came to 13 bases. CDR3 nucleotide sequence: TGTGCCAGCAGCGCCAGCCTCGGGAATCAGCCCCAGCATTTT. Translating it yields CASSASLGNQPQHF.

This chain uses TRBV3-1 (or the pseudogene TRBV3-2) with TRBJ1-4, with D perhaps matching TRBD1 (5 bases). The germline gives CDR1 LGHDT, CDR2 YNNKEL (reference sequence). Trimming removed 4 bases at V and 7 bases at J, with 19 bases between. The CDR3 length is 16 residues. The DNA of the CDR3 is TGTGCCAGCAGCCCGTTACTTGCAGGGATCCGTGAAAAACTGTTTTTT. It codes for CASSPLLAGIREKLFF.

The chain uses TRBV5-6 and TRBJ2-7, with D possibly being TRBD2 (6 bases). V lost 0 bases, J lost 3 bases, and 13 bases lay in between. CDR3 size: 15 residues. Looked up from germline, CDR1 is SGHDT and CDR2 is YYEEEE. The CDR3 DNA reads TGTGCCAGCAGCTTGGCAGGCGGGGCTGGCTACGAGCAGTACTTC. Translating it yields CASSLAGGAGYEQYF.

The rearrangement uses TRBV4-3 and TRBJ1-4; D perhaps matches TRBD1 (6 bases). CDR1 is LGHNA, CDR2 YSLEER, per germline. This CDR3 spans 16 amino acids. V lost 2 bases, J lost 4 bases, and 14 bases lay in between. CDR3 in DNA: TGCGCCAGCAGCCAATCAGGGGTTACGGTTAATGAAAAACTGTTTTTT. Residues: CASSQSGVTVNEKLFF.

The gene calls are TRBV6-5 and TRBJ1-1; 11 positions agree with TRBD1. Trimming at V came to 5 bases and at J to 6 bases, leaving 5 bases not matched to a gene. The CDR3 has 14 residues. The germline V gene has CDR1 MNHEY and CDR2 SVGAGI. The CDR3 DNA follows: TGTGCCAGCAGTCGGACAGGGGGCTATCCTGAAGCTTTCTTT. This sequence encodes CASSRTGGYPEAFF.

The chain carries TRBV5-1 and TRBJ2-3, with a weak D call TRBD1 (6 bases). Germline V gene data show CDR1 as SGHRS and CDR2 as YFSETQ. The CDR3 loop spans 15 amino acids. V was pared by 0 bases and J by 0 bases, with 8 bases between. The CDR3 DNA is TGCGCCAGCAGCTTGGACCAGGGGAGCACAGATACGCAGTATTTT. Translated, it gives CASSLDQGSTDTQYF.

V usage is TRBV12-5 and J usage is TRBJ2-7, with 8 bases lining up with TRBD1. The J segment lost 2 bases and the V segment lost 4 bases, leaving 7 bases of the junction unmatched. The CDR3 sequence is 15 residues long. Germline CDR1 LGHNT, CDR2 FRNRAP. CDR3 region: CASGSSGTGTYEQYF. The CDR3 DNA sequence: TGTGCTAGTGGTTCATCCGGGACAGGAACCTACGAGCAGTACTTC.

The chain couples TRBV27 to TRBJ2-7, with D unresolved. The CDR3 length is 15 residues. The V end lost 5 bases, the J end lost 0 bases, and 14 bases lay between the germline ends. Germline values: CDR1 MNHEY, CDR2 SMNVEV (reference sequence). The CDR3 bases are TGTGCCAGCAGTGCGGCTTCCCTGAGCTCCTACGAGCAGTACTTC. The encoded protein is CASSAASLSSYEQYF.

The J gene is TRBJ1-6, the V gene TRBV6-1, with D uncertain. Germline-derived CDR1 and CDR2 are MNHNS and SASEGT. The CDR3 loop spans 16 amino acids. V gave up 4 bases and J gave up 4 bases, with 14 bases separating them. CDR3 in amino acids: CASSAEQAPYNSPLHF. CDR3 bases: TGTGCCAGCAGTGCCGAGCAGGCTCCTTATAATTCACCCCTCCACTTT.

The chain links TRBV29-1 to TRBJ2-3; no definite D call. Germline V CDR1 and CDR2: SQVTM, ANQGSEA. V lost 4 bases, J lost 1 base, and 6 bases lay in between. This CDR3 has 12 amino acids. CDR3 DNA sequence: TGCAGCGTTGCGCCGGGCACAGATACGCAGTATTTT. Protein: CSVAPGTDTQYF.

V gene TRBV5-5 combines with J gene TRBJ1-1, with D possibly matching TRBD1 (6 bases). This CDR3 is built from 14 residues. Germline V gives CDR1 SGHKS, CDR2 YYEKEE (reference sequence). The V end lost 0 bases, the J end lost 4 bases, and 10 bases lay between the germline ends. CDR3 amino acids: CASSLVQGLTEAFF. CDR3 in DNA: TGTGCCAGCAGCTTGGTTCAGGGGCTCACTGAAGCTTTCTTT.

The CDR3 here is CATSALTGAIGSSYNEQFF. DNA for the CDR3: TGTGCCACCAGTGCCCTTACAGGGGCCATAGGAAGCTCCTACAATGAGCAGTTCTTC. The chain has TRBV24-1 and TRBJ2-1; 7 positions match TRBD1. CDR1 and CDR2 (germline): KGHDR, SFDVKD. Germline trimming cut 5 bases from V and 0 bases from J; bases unmatched to any gene: 15. This CDR3 contains 19 residues.

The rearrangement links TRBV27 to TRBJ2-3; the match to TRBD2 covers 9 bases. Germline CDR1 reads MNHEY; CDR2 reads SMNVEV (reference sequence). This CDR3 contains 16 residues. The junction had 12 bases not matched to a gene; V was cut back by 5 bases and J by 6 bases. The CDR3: CASSTSGRRLADTQYF. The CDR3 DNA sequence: TGTGCCAGCAGTACCAGCGGGAGGAGGTTGGCGGATACGCAGTATTTT.

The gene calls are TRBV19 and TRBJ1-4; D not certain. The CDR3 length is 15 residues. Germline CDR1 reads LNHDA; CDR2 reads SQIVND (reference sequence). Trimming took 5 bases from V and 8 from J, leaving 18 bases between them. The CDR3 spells CASSSVGEFGEKLFF. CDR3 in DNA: TGTGCCAGTAGTTCCGTTGGAGAGTTTGGAGAAAAACTGTTTTTT.

CDR3 DNA sequence: TGTGCCAGCAGCTTAGAGGGCGGCACGTACGAGCAGTACTTC. Translating it yields CASSLEGGTYEQYF. V usage is TRBV7-3 and J usage is TRBJ2-7, with D perhaps TRBD2 (5 bases). Germline CDR1 is SGHTA and CDR2 is FQGTGA. The CDR3 is 14 amino acids. The V and J ends lost 2 bases and 4 bases respectively, with 12 bases between them.

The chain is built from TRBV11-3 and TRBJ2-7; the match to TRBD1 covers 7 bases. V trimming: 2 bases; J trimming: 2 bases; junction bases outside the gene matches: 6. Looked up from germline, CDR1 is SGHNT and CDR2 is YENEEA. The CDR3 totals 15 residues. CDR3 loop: CASSLLSTGTYEQYF. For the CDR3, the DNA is TGTGCCAGCAGCTTACTGTCGACAGGGACCTACGAGCAGTACTTC. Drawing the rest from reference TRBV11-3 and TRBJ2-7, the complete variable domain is EAGVVQSPRYKIIEKKQPVAFWCNPISGHNTLYWYLQNLGQGPELLIRYENEEAVDDSQLPKDRFSAERLKGVDSTLKIQPAELGDSAVYLCASSLLSTGTYEQYFGPGTRLTVT.